The entry that follows covers one T cell receptor beta chain sequence. The antigen this receptor binds is unknown. No base quality values were provided; no much bigger clone lies one nucleotide off. This sample was taken from a study of graft-versus-host responses after intestinal transplantation (dated by TCRdb to the early 2020s). Looking at the study overall: Recipients received multivisceral, liver-intestinal, or isolated intestinal transplants. Every recipient was given anti-thymocyte globulin induction, followed by approximately three years of maintenance tacrolimus and steroids. Graft-versus-host and host-versus-graft alloreactive T cell clones were tracked in the graft, circulation and bone marrow after intestinal transplantation using bulk TCR-beta CDR3 sequencing. To identify alloreactive clones, pre-transplant mixed lymphocyte reaction products were sequenced and compared with unstimulated pre-transplant donor and recipient T cells. The cohort enrolled about two dozen intestinal transplant recipients including one retransplant, and a few patients lacking pretransplant specimens were excluded. Donor T cell macrochimerism was defined as a peak of at least 4% donor T cells among recipient peripheral blood mononuclear cells. Rather than being sequenced by the commercial service, samples from three later patients were sequenced in-house on an Illumina MiSeq and processed with MiXCR.

Receptor libraries were prepared by the immunoSEQ multiplex PCR assay. For most patients, genomic DNA was subjected to high-throughput TCR-beta CDR3 sequencing by Adaptive Biotechnologies. The study's own analysis went as follows. TCR sequencing data for more than 15 patients were retrieved from Adaptive's ImmunoSEQ software; three other patients were processed with MiXCR and VDJtools. CDR3 nucleotide sequences shared between donor and recipient were removed because their origin could not be assigned. To count as alloreactive, a clone needed at least 2-fold expansion over unstimulated cells and a minimum CFSE-low frequency of 0.002% (template counts) or 0.001% (read counts). Mappable clones were those detected in sequenced pre-transplant spleen, lymph node, or MLR CFSE-low populations of the donor or recipient. The cumulative frequency of alloreactive clones was calculated as a percentage of all sequences, weighted by copy number. As stored in TCRdb, this immuneACCESS dataset retains in-frame rearrangements with V and J assigned. A fraction of the clones does not appear; measured against another copy, unresolved V genes explain less than half of the discrepancy, and the remainder lacks a known reason. That table is the source of V, J and clone size, and D and trimming were worked out from the DNA. This sample comprises under 80,000 clones, roughly 90% of them detected only once. The top ten constitute 0.55% to 0.8% of the sample.

In the first month after transplant, blood samples were collected up to 4 times, and after that at least monthly when available. General conclusions and limits of the study: In the allografts of patients with donor T cell macrochimerism, GvH to HvG T cell clonal ratios were high. GvH clones were detected in recipient bone marrow, and some appeared earlier in ileal mucosa or blood, consistent with an intestinal mucosal origin. The relatively low number and heterogeneity of intestinal transplant patients limited the conclusions. Early after transplant, declines in HvG clones were associated with peak levels of circulating GvH clones.

Including the terminal cysteine and phenylalanine, the CDR3 comprises 18 residues. Kept here is only the CDR3 DNA, which spans 54 bases and is read in frame from base 1. V loses 5 bases at its end and J loses 3 bases; junction bases beyond the gene matches: 16. Via the germline V gene (reference sequence), CDR1 is SEHNR and CDR2 FQNEAQ. The sample was PBMCs, taken 98 days after intestinal transplantation. The receptor was derived from a human patient who received an intestinal transplant, so some T cells may come from the graft donor. This sequence uses TRBV7-9 and TRBJ2-7; 10 bases in the junction line up with TRBD2. This receptor carries the CDR3 CASSRSSSGSVGIYEQYF. The bases are TGTGCCAGCAGCAGGTCCTCTAGCGGGAGTGTTGGGATCTACGAGCAGTACTTC.